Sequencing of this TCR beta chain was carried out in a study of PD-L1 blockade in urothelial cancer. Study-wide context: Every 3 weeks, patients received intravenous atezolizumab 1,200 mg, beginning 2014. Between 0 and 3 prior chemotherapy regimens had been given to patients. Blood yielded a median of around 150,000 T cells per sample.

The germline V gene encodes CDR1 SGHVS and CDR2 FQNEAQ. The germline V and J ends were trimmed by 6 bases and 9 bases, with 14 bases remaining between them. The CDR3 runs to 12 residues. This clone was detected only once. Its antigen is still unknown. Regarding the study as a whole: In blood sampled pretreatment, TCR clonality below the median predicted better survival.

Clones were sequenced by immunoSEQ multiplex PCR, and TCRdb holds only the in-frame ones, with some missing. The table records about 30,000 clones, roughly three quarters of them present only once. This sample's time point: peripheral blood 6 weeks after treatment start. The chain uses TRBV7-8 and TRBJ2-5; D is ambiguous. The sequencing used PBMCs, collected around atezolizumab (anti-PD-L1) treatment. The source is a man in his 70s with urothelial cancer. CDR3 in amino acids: CASSPSSPSQYF. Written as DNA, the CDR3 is TGTGCCAGCAGTCCCTCCTCTCCCTCCCAGTACTTC.